One T cell receptor (beta chain) is described in this entry. Its matching antigen is unknown. Study donors comprised healthy, HIV-negative adults devoid of recent acute infection or vaccination. Subsets obtained from CD4+ cells comprised CD45RA+ naive and CD45RA-negative memory cells. The source of the sample is a study of shared clonotypes between healthy human individuals. General observations from the study: Between a handful of donors, naive CD4 clonotypes were shared at a level of about 5%. Unshared clonotypes carried lower generation probabilities than those common to all four donors.

The table came from immunoSEQ multiplex PCR; TCRdb's copy has only in-frame clones and leaves some out. This sample has hundreds of thousands of clones, with approximately 79% found just once. The length of the CDR3 is 14 residues. Per germline, CDR1 MDHEN and CDR2 SYDVKM. V was clipped by 6 bases and J by 4 bases; unmatched bases: 7. What was sequenced was memory CD4+ T cells sorted from blood. Subset meaning: CD45RA-negative fraction. This chain uses TRBV28 with TRBJ2-7; TRBD1 agrees at 9 bases. The TCR was taken from a woman under 40 in good health. CDR3 loop: CASSRTGGNYEQYF. For the CDR3, the DNA is TGTGCCAGCAGCCGTACAGGGGGCAATTACGAGCAGTACTTC.